This T cell receptor beta chain comes out of a study of cytomegalovirus exposure and HLA in healthy donors. Germline values: CDR1 SGHTA, CDR2 FQGNSA. This CDR3 region has 15 residues. J lost 9 bases, V lost 3 bases, and 8 bases had no gene match. This clone was counted a few times. PCR was performed using 60 Vbeta and 13 Jbeta primers. Clones were read by immunoSEQ multiplex PCR, and TCRdb kept only the in-frame ones, dropping some. This sample has about 150,000 clones, with more than 80% found just once. The source is a man between 18 and 35 years old in good health and CMV-seronegative. The gene calls are TRBV7-2 and TRBJ1-6, with 7 bases fitting TRBD1. Sequenced material: PBMCs. In DNA form, the CDR3 reads TGTGCCAGCAGCTTTAGACAGGGAGTAAGTTCACCCCTCCACTTT. Translation: CASSFRQGVSSPLHF. The full variable domain, completed using reference TRBV7-2 and TRBJ1-6, is GAGVSQSPSNKVTEKGKDVELRCDPISGHTALYWYRQSLGQGLEFLIYFQGNSAPDKSGLPSDRFSAERTGGSVSTLTIQRTQQEDSAVYLCASSFRQGVSSPLHFGNGTRLTVT.